These 20 T cell receptor beta chains were sequenced from one sample in a study of radiotherapy plus CTLA-4 blockade in lung cancer. Clones were read by immunoSEQ multiplex PCR, and TCRdb kept only the in-frame ones, dropping some. This table holds 50,000 to 65,000 clones, approximately 84% found once. The specimen comprised peripheral blood, sampled from a patient treated with radiotherapy plus ipilimumab. The receptor set was obtained from a human donor with non-small cell lung cancer whose response to radiotherapy plus ipilimumab could not be evaluated.

The chain carries TRBV7-9 and TRBJ2-7; D is uncertain. Germline V lookup: CDR1 SEHNR, CDR2 FQNEAQ (reference sequence). The CDR3 consists of 15 residues. V shed 0 bases and J shed 3 bases, with 12 bases lying between them. CDR3 DNA: TGTGCCAGCAGCTTAGCGCTATCCGCGCGCTACGAGCAGTACTTC. Its translation is CASSLALSARYEQYF.

This chain connects TRBV5-1 to TRBJ1-3; a weak D match, TRBD1 (6 bases). Germline V gene lookup returns CDR1 SGHRS and CDR2 YFSETQ. The germline V and J ends were trimmed by 2 bases and 0 bases, with 9 bases remaining between them. This CDR3 spans 15 amino acids. For the CDR3, the DNA is TGCGCCAGCAGCTTTAACAGGGACTCTGGAAACACCATATATTTT. This encodes CASSFNRDSGNTIYF.

This chain connects TRBV4-1 to TRBJ2-1; 15 bases line up with TRBD2. V gave up 2 bases and J gave up 7 bases; unmatched junction bases: 6. Germline values: CDR1 MGHRA, CDR2 YSYEKL. The CDR3 is made up of 17 amino acids. CDR3 nucleotide sequence: TGCGCCAGCAGCCAAAGGACTAGCGGGGGGGCCCTGAATGAGCAGTTCTTC. This encodes CASSQRTSGGALNEQFF.

The CDR3 loop reads CASSQEYGGAGYNEQFF. The DNA of the CDR3 is TGTGCCAGCAGCCAAGAATACGGGGGGGCTGGATACAATGAGCAGTTCTTC. This chain joins TRBV4-2 and TRBJ2-1, with 8 bases matching TRBD2. Losses at the gene ends were 0 bases for V and 4 bases for J; bases not matched to a gene: 8. Germline CDR1 LGHNA, CDR2 YNFKEQ. The CDR3 contains 17 residues.

Only one count was recorded for this clone. The chain uses TRBV5-1 and TRBJ2-3; D might be TRBD2 (6 bases). The CDR3 has 14 residues. Germline CDR1 reads SGHRS; CDR2 reads YFSETQ. Trimming shortened V by 3 bases and J by 7 bases, and 15 bases separated the two germline ends. The CDR3 reads CASSSGVGGNTQYF. CDR3 nucleotides: TGCGCCAGCAGCTCGGGGGTTGGGGGGAATACGCAGTATTTT. Full variable domain (outside the CDR3, taken from reference TRBV5-1 and TRBJ2-3): KAGVTQTPRYLIKTRGQQVTLSCSPISGHRSVSWYQQTPGQGLQFLFEYFSETQRNKGNFPGRFSGRQFSNSRSEMNVSTLELGDSALYLCASSSGVGGNTQYFGPGTRLTVL.

This clone was observed once. This CDR3 is CASSFTSGRGSYEQYF. The CDR3 DNA reads as TGTGCCAGCAGCTTTACTAGCGGGAGAGGCTCCTACGAGCAGTACTTC. The chain joins TRBV7-9 to TRBJ2-7; TRBD2 matches at 11 bases. CDR3 length equals 16 residues. After removal of 3 bases from V and 0 bases from J, the junction contained 4 bases not matched to a gene. In germline, CDR1 is SEHNR, CDR2 FQNEAQ (reference sequence).

The chain recombines TRBV14 with TRBJ2-7, with D possibly matching TRBD1 (6 bases). The CDR3 runs to 14 residues. From germline, CDR1 is SGHDN and CDR2 FVKESK. V lost 4 bases to trimming and J lost 5 bases, with 15 bases between them. The CDR3 loop reads CASSLTGTIHEQYF. The CDR3 DNA follows: TGTGCCAGCAGCCTCACAGGGACCATACACGAGCAGTACTTC.

A single count supports this clone. CDR3 protein: CASSLVSGQGPYEQYF. CDR3 nucleotide sequence: TGTGCCAGCAGCTTAGTATCGGGACAGGGGCCCTACGAGCAGTACTTC. The V and J genes are TRBV7-9 and TRBJ2-7; 10 bases fit TRBD1. J lost 2 bases, V lost 1 base, and 5 bases had no gene match. This CDR3 region has 16 residues. Germline CDR1 reads SEHNR; CDR2 reads FQNEAQ (reference sequence).

The CDR3 sequence is CSVEISGGSYNEQFF. The CDR3 DNA follows: TGCAGCGTTGAGATATCAGGGGGCTCCTACAATGAGCAGTTCTTC. The V call is TRBV29-1, the J call TRBJ2-1; TRBD1 agrees at 7 bases. The junction had 5 bases not matched to a gene; V was cut back by 3 bases and J by 0 bases. Germline values: CDR1 SQVTM, CDR2 ANQGSEA. The CDR3 runs to 15 residues.

The chain employs TRBV4-1 and TRBJ2-5; 8 bases map to TRBD2. There are 14 residues in the CDR3. The germline V gene encodes CDR1 MGHRA and CDR2 YSYEKL. Trimming took 4 bases from V and 1 from J; bases not matched to a gene: 2. The CDR3 region has the DNA TGCGCCAGCAGCCCAGCGGGAGTCCAAGAGACCCAGTACTTC. Protein sequence: CASSPAGVQETQYF.

Comment on this clone: One end of the junction is discordant with germline, which a read error may explain. The J gene is TRBJ2-5, the V gene TRBV4-2; D unresolved. Germline CDR1 LGHNA, CDR2 YNFKEQ. This CDR3 spans 11 amino acids. CDR3 DNA sequence: TGTGCCAGCAGCCAAGAGGAGACCCACTACTTC. Translated: CASSQEETHYF.

The CDR3 nucleotides read TGTGCCAGCAGCTTATATGCCAGCGCCGTTTATCAGCCCCAGCATTTT. As protein: CASSLYASAVYQPQHF. The chain uses TRBV7-2 and TRBJ1-5; D not resolved. This CDR3 is 16 amino acids long. Germline V lookup: CDR1 SGHTA, CDR2 FQGNSA. The V and J ends lost 2 bases and 5 bases respectively, with 16 bases between them.

This clone was detected only a few times. This sequence joins TRBV7-9 and TRBJ2-5; the D gene is possibly TRBD2 (5 bases). CDR3 length: 14 amino acids. CDR1 is SEHNR and CDR2 is FQNEAQ in the germline V gene (reference sequence). Trimming took 6 bases from V and 3 from J, leaving 14 bases between them. The CDR3 is CASSPGSGKETQYF. The CDR3 nucleotides read TGTGCCAGCAGTCCCGGGTCGGGAAAAGAGACCCAGTACTTC.

The rearrangement joins TRBV5-4 to TRBJ2-4; 7 positions match TRBD1. The CDR3 runs to 15 residues. J lost 8 bases, V lost 0 bases, and 8 bases had no gene match. Germline V CDR1 and CDR2: SGHNT, YYREEE (reference sequence). In DNA form, the CDR3 reads TGTGCCAGCAGCTTGGCGTTGTCAGGGGGAGACATTCAGTACTTC. This codes for CASSLALSGGDIQYF.

The chain combines TRBV4-1 with TRBJ1-3; 8 positions agree with TRBD1. CDR1 is MGHRA, CDR2 YSYEKL, per germline. CDR3 size: 19 residues. After removal of 0 bases from V and 4 bases from J, the junction contained 14 bases not matched to a gene. The CDR3 DNA is TGCGCCAGCAGCCAAGATCGGTGGGACAGGTCTTTCGGGGGAAACACCATATATTTT. Its protein is CASSQDRWDRSFGGNTIYF.

The chain joins TRBV4-3 to TRBJ1-5; D might be TRBD1 (6 bases). Trimming stripped 1 base from V and 5 bases from J, with 12 bases between. CDR1 and CDR2 (germline): LGHNA, YSLEER. The CDR3 contains 15 residues. This CDR3 reads CASSQGVGGYQPQHF. CDR3 bases: TGCGCCAGCAGCCAAGGAGTAGGGGGTTATCAGCCCCAGCATTTT.

The genes are TRBV6-6 and TRBJ2-7; unclear D gene. Germline CDR1 is MNHNY and CDR2 is SVGAGI (reference sequence). The CDR3 consists of 11 residues. Trimming pared 2 bases from V and 7 bases from J, leaving 6 bases between. CDR3 sequence reads: CASSYRTEQYF. In nucleotides, the CDR3 is TGTGCCAGCAGTTACCGTACTGAGCAGTACTTC.

The V call is TRBV18, the J call TRBJ2-7; no clear D. Trimming cost V 2 bases and J 6 bases, with 11 bases left between them. The CDR3 has 13 amino acids. Germline CDR1 reads KGHSH; CDR2 reads LQKENI. The CDR3 nucleotides read TGTGCCAGCTCACCAACCCGGTCGGGCGAGCAGTACTTC. Translation gives CASSPTRSGEQYF.

This rearrangement joins TRBV16 to TRBJ1-2, with 8 bases that match TRBD1. The CDR3 consists of 16 residues. Germline V gene lookup returns CDR1 KGHSY and CDR2 FQNENV. Trimming removed 2 bases from V and 5 bases from J; junction bases left unmatched: 10. The DNA of the CDR3 is TGTGCCAGCAGCCAAAAACTCCAGGGGGCACAGTATGGCTACACCTTC. This sequence encodes CASSQKLQGAQYGYTF.

The chain joins TRBV2 to TRBJ2-3, with TRBD2 matching over 10 bases. CDR1 and CDR2 from the germline V gene are SNHLY and FYNNEI. J was trimmed by 3 bases and V by 8 bases; bases with no gene match: 5. CDR3 length: 14 residues. The CDR3 DNA is TGTGCCAGCGCCTCTAGCGGGGGAACAGATACGCAGTATTTT. Amino acid sequence: CASASSGGTDTQYF.